These T cell receptor beta chains were read from a single sample in a study of T cell responses to AZD1222 COVID-19 vaccine. Libraries were prepared by immunoSEQ multiplex PCR; TCRdb keeps only in-frame clonotypes and omits some of them. The repertoire holds roughly 110,000 clones, 92% seen once, with about 9.1% in the top ten. The source was peripheral blood, collected 28 days after the second AZD1222 dose. The receptors derive from an adult who received the AZD1222 COVID-19 vaccine. The CDR3 runs from the conserved cysteine through the conserved F or W. A D gene is named only where the DNA matches it firmly. Not every row has a clone size; where given, it reads once, few, many or a size class.

few	TRBV7-2	TRBD2	TRBJ2-1	CASSQPGLARGEQFF	TGTGCCAGCAGCCAACCGGGACTAGCGAGAGGTGAGCAGTTCTTC
.	TRBV6-4	TRBD2	TRBJ2-1	CASSLAAGYEQFF	TGTGCCAGCAGCCTAGCGGCTGGGTATGAGCAGTTCTTC
.	TRBV5-1	TRBD2	TRBJ2-2	CASSLARGAGELFF	TGCGCCAGCAGCTTGGCACGGGGGGCCGGGGAGCTGTTTTTT
.	TRBV7-9	TRBD1	TRBJ1-3	CASSPLDRGGGNTIYF	TGTGCCAGCAGCCCCCTGGACAGGGGTGGTGGAAACACCATATATTTT
.	TRBV5-1	TRBD1	TRBJ1-1	CASSFDRGGAFF	TGCGCCAGCAGCTTTGACAGGGGAGGGGCTTTCTTT
once	TRBV7-2	TRBD1	TRBJ1-2	CASSLGYRGYNYGYTF	TGTGCCAGCAGCTTAGGATACAGGGGATATAACTATGGCTACACCTTC
.	TRBV6-5	.	TRBJ2-2	CASRRQIQNTGELFF	TGTGCCAGCAGGCGACAGATCCAGAACACCGGGGAGCTGTTTTTT
once	TRBV10-3	.	TRBJ1-2	CAISLRGGDGYTF	TGTGCCATCAGCCTTAGGGGGGGCGATGGCTACACCTTC
few	TRBV5-5	.	TRBJ2-7	CASSYRQAESYEQYF	TGTGCCAGCAGCTACCGACAGGCCGAGTCCTACGAGCAGTACTTC
.	TRBV7-9	.	TRBJ1-1	CASSLDGTEAFF	TGTGCCAGCAGCTTGGATGGCACTGAAGCTTTCTTT
.	TRBV7-6	.	TRBJ2-7	CASSLHAGQTLEQYF	TGTGCCAGCAGCCTTCATGCGGGGCAGACCTTAGAGCAGTACTTC
.	TRBV15	TRBD1	TRBJ2-7	CATSRDRAGGYEQYF	TGTGCCACCAGCAGAGATCGGGCAGGGGGCTACGAGCAGTACTTC
few	TRBV30	.	TRBJ1-2	CAWSPMDSSYGYTF	TGTGCCTGGAGCCCGATGGACAGTTCCTATGGCTACACCTTC
.	TRBV29-1	TRBD2	TRBJ2-5	CSALTSAQETQYF	TGCAGCGCCCTAACTAGCGCTCAAGAGACCCAGTACTTC
.	TRBV29-1	.	TRBJ1-1	CSVEMGYTEAFF	TGCAGCGTTGAAATGGGCTACACTGAAGCTTTCTTT
.	TRBV7-2	TRBD1	TRBJ2-1	CASSPDRGSYNEQFF	TGTGCCAGCAGCCCCGACAGGGGCTCCTACAATGAGCAGTTCTTC
.	TRBV5-1	.	TRBJ2-5	CASSLSRGSQETQYF	TGCGCCAGCAGCTTAAGTAGAGGTTCCCAAGAGACCCAGTACTTC
.	TRBV30	.	TRBJ2-1	CAWSVASGNAEFF	.
few	TRBV2	.	TRBJ1-1	CASSGRTLIVNTEAFF	TGTGCCAGCAGTGGCAGGACGCTAATAGTGAACACTGAAGCTTTCTTT
.	TRBV27	.	TRBJ1-5	CASSLSWGDQPQHF	TGTGCCAGCAGTTTATCGTGGGGAGACCAGCCCCAGCATTTT
once	TRBV2	TRBD1	TRBJ1-5	CASSEGQGGQPQHF	TGTGCCAGCAGTGAGGGACAGGGGGGTCAGCCCCAGCATTTT
.	TRBV18	.	TRBJ1-1	CASSPPAPAEAFF	TGTGCCAGCTCACCGCCGGCTCCCGCTGAAGCTTTCTTT
.	TRBV29-1	TRBD1	TRBJ1-5	CSVRQGDQPQHF	TGCAGCGTACGACAGGGCGATCAGCCCCAGCATTTT
.	TRBV24-1	.	TRBJ2-7	CATSDFDSNEQYF	TGTGCCACCAGTGACTTCGACAGTAACGAGCAGTACTTC
once	TRBV9	.	TRBJ2-7	CASSRDPFYEQYF	TGTGCCAGCAGTAGAGACCCTTTCTACGAGCAGTACTTC
.	TRBV2	.	TRBJ2-7	CASSERGIEQYF	TGTGCCAGCAGTGAGAGGGGGATCGAGCAGTACTTC
.	TRBV19	.	TRBJ2-7	CASSGAFSYEQYF	TGTGCCAGTAGTGGAGCGTTCTCCTACGAGCAGTACTTC
.	TRBV13	.	TRBJ1-2	CASSLRSGSSNYGYTF	TGTGCCAGCAGCTTAAGATCCGGGAGCTCTAACTATGGCTACACCTTC
.	TRBV3-1/TRBV3-2	.	TRBJ2-2	CASSSGSPGELFF	TGTGCCAGCAGCTCAGGGAGCCCCGGGGAGCTGTTTTTT
.	TRBV18	TRBD1	TRBJ2-3	CASSRQGWDTQYF	TGTGCCAGCTCACGACAGGGGTGGGATACGCAGTATTTT
.	TRBV30	TRBD1	TRBJ1-5	CAWSPSGTGRRNQPQHF	TGTGCCTGGAGTCCATCCGGGACAGGGCGGCGCAATCAGCCCCAGCATTTT
.	TRBV21-1	.	TRBJ2-5	CASSLQHFQETQYF	TGTGCCAGCAGTCTGCAACACTTCCAAGAGACCCAGTACTTC
.	TRBV5-1	.	TRBJ1-1	CASSPPGTANTEAFF	TGCGCCAGCAGTCCACCCGGGACGGCGAACACTGAAGCTTTCTTT
.	TRBV28	TRBD2	TRBJ2-1	CASTLAGVSYNEQFF	TGTGCCAGTACTCTAGCGGGAGTCTCCTACAATGAGCAGTTCTTC
.	TRBV6-2/TRBV6-3	.	TRBJ1-5	CASSSDSGVQPQHF	TGTGCCAGCAGTTCTGACTCCGGTGTTCAGCCCCAGCATTTT
once	TRBV9	.	TRBJ1-2	CASSVGGSSNYGYTF	TGTGCCAGCAGCGTAGGCGGCAGCTCTAACTATGGCTACACCTTC
.	TRBV7-3	TRBD1	TRBJ1-6	CASSLYSRGSSSPLHF	TGTGCCAGCAGCTTATATTCCAGGGGGAGTAGCTCACCCCTCCACTTT
.	TRBV6-5	.	TRBJ1-3	CATRQGDTIYF	TGTGCCACCCGGCAAGGGGACACCATATATTTT
.	TRBV9	.	TRBJ2-5	CASSVTGTSRGETQYF	TGTGCCAGCAGCGTAACCGGGACATCCCGGGGGGAGACCCAGTACTTC
.	TRBV4-1	.	TRBJ1-6	CASSQESKSSPLHF	TGCGCCAGCAGCCAAGAAAGTAAGTCCTCACCCCTCCACTTT
.	TRBV10-2	.	TRBJ1-5	CASSESIVGRDSVNQPQHF	TGCGCCAGCAGTGAGTCGATCGTGGGGCGAGATTCCGTCAATCAGCCCCAGCATTTT
.	TRBV18	.	TRBJ1-1	CASSEQEGTEAFF	TGTGCCAGCTCCGAACAGGAGGGCACTGAAGCTTTCTTT
.	TRBV21-1	.	TRBJ1-2	CASSKEGREGYGYTF	TGTGCCAGCAGCAAAGAAGGAAGGGAGGGATATGGCTACACCTTC
.	TRBV10-3	.	TRBJ2-7	CAISPQDYEQYF	TGTGCCATCAGCCCACAAGACTACGAGCAGTACTTC
.	TRBV5-4	.	TRBJ1-2	CASSLVGLPFYGYTF	TGTGCCAGCAGCTTGGTGGGGTTACCGTTCTATGGCTACACCTTC
once	TRBV5-6	.	TRBJ1-6	CASSLGSGSSYNSPLHF	TGTGCCAGCAGCTTGGGTTCAGGGAGCTCCTATAATTCACCCCTCCACTTT